This entry lists 31 T cell receptor beta chains sequenced from one sample in a study of T cells after yellow fever vaccination. TCRdb re-called the 5' RACE reads with MiXCR, one entry per CDR3 protein. The sample lists about 260,000 distinct CDR3 sequences, 10% to 15% occurring once. Sequenced here: CD4+ T cells sorted from PBMCs, sampled 45 days after the yellow fever booster vaccination. These receptors originate from a man between 25 and 39 years old who received the YFV17D yellow fever vaccine.

The chain employs TRBV18 and TRBJ2-5; D tentatively reads TRBD1 or TRBD2 (5 bases each). Trimming shortened V by 3 bases and J by 5 bases, and 13 bases separated the two germline ends. Germline V gives CDR1 KGHSH, CDR2 LQKENI. The CDR3 loop spans 14 amino acids. The CDR3 is CASSPRDPHETQYF. The CDR3 nucleotides are TGTGCCAGCTCACCCAGGGACCCCCATGAGACCCAGTACTTC.

This clonotype was counted a few times. J is TRBJ2-2 and V is TRBV27; tentative D call: TRBD1 (5 bases). Germline loops: CDR1 MNHEY, CDR2 SMNVEV (reference sequence). Trimming removed 6 bases from V and 6 bases from J, with 14 bases in between. There are 14 residues in the CDR3. CDR3 coding DNA: TGTGCCAGCAGGCGAGCAGGGAAGGCCGGGGAGCTGTTTTTT. Protein product: CASRRAGKAGELFF.

This clonotype occurred a few times. The genes are TRBV5-1 and TRBJ2-2, with 10 bases fitting TRBD2. There are 17 residues in the CDR3. Germline values: CDR1 SGHRS, CDR2 YFSETQ. The junction had 3 bases not matched to a gene; V was cut back by 1 base and J by 0 bases. The CDR3: CASSLSSGSTNTGELFF. CDR3 DNA sequence: TGCGCCAGCAGCTTGTCTAGCGGGAGTACGAACACCGGGGAGCTGTTTTTT.

The genes are TRBV6-2 or TRBV6-3 and TRBJ2-7, with 7 bases aligning to TRBD2. CDR1 MNHEY and CDR2 SVGEGT come from the germline V gene. The CDR3 covers 14 residues. The V and J ends lost 7 bases and 2 bases, in that order; junction bases with no gene match: 8. The CDR3 DNA reads TGTGCCAGCACTCCGGGACTAATGACCTACGAGCAGTACTTC. The encoded protein is CASTPGLMTYEQYF.

This chain's CDR3 is CASSSVAGFGRNEQFF. DNA for the CDR3: TGTGCCAGCAGCTCCGTCGCAGGATTCGGGAGAAATGAGCAGTTCTTC. This chain joins TRBV7-6 and TRBJ2-1; weak D call: TRBD2 (6 bases). V lost 4 bases to trimming and J lost 7 bases, with 20 bases between them. The germline CDR1 and CDR2 sequences are SGHVS and FNYEAQ. The CDR3 contains 16 residues.

This clonotype has just a few counts. The chain recombines TRBV27 with TRBJ2-3; tentative D call: TRBD2 (5 bases). In germline, CDR1 is MNHEY, CDR2 SMNVEV (reference sequence). V was cut by 3 bases and J by 4 bases, with 20 bases left in between. The CDR3 spans 17 residues. Here the CDR3 DNA reads TGTGCCAGCAGTTTCTTGTGGTCTAGCTCGAGGCCAGATACGCAGTATTTT. Encoded protein: CASSFLWSSSRPDTQYF.

This clonotype came up a few times. This rearrangement joins TRBV10-3 to TRBJ2-5; D gene unclear. The CDR3 length is 13 residues. V was shortened by 4 bases and J by 5 bases, with 11 bases between the two germline ends. Germline CDR1 reads ENHRY; CDR2 reads SYGVKD. CDR3 in DNA: TGTGCCATCAGTGGGAGTAGCTTGGAGACCCAGTACTTC. It codes for CAISGSSLETQYF.

The CDR3, as DNA: TGTGCCATCAGTGAGGGCCGGGACTCGGGGACAGATACGCAGTATTTT. It specifies CAISEGRDSGTDTQYF. The chain is built from TRBV10-3 and TRBJ2-3; D may be TRBD2 (6 bases). This CDR3 has 16 residues. V dropped 2 bases and J dropped 3 bases, with 15 bases sitting between them. Germline-derived CDR1 and CDR2 are ENHRY and SYGVKD.

This clonotype was counted only a few times. This chain uses TRBV6-2 or TRBV6-3 with TRBJ2-7; D gene unclear. The V end lost 7 bases, the J end lost 6 bases, and 25 bases lay between the germline ends. This CDR3 spans 16 amino acids. CDR1 is MNHEY, CDR2 SVGEGT, per germline. The CDR3 is CASTQIPAKSLFEQYF. CDR3 nucleotides: TGTGCCAGCACCCAAATTCCAGCGAAATCCCTTTTCGAGCAGTACTTC.

V is TRBV19 and J is TRBJ1-1; possible D gene TRBD1, 6 bases. The CDR3 consists of 15 residues. CDR1 LNHDA and CDR2 SQIVND come from the germline V gene (reference sequence). The V end lost 3 bases, the J end lost 1 base, and 12 bases lay between the germline ends. CDR3 nucleotides: TGTGCCAGTAGTATCCAAACAGGGTGGAACACTGAAGCTTTCTTT. It yields the protein CASSIQTGWNTEAFF.

This clonotype was observed a handful of times. The chain has TRBV5-1 and TRBJ2-1, with unresolved D. The V and J ends lost 5 bases and 7 bases respectively, with 10 bases between them. CDR1 is SGHRS and CDR2 is YFSETQ in the germline V gene. The CDR3 has 12 amino acids. CDR3 in DNA: TGCGCCAGCAGGCCTCATGAGAATGAGCAGTTCTTC. This translates into CASRPHENEQFF.

This clonotype was detected only a few times. This chain uses TRBV21-1 with TRBJ2-7; no check of the table's D call, TRBD1, against the DNA was made. TRBV21-1 is tagged as a pseudogene. This CDR3 region has 17 residues. CDR3 region: CASSKYCGRDTAYEQYF. In nucleotides, the CDR3 is TGTGCCAGCAGCAAATATTGCGGCCGGGACACCGCCTACGAGCAGTACTTC.

This clonotype was seen a few times. The chain combines TRBV20-1 with TRBJ2-1, with 13 bases fitting TRBD2. This CDR3 comprises 17 residues. V shed 4 bases and J 4 bases; nucleotides not matched to a gene: 10. Germline CDR1 and CDR2: DFQATT and SNEGSKA (reference sequence). This CDR3 is CSATAGTSGAGYNEQFF. The CDR3 bases are TGCAGTGCTACCGCCGGGACTAGCGGGGCTGGATACAATGAGCAGTTCTTC.

The chain employs TRBV20-1 and TRBJ2-3; weak D call: TRBD2 (6 bases). V was shortened by 1 base and J by 7 bases, with 18 bases between the two germline ends. Germline V gives CDR1 DFQATT, CDR2 SNEGSKA (reference sequence). The CDR3 consists of 15 residues. The CDR3 spells CSARVSRESSHTQYF. CDR3 in DNA: TGCAGTGCTAGAGTAAGCCGGGAGTCTTCTCATACGCAGTATTTT.

V usage is TRBV20-1 and J usage is TRBJ1-4, with D possibly being TRBD1 (6 bases). V was cut by 1 base and J by 7 bases, with 13 bases left in between. This CDR3 spans 14 amino acids. Germline V lookup: CDR1 DFQATT, CDR2 SNEGSKA (reference sequence). CDR3 region: CSARGAGASEKLFF. The CDR3 DNA reads TGCAGTGCTAGAGGGGCAGGGGCGAGTGAAAAACTGTTTTTT.

This clonotype was picked up a small number of times. The chain couples TRBV12-3 or TRBV12-4 to TRBJ2-7; D gene uncertain. There are 11 residues in the CDR3. V was trimmed by 4 bases and J by 7 bases, leaving 8 bases between them. The CDR3 DNA sequence: TGTGCCAGCAGTTCGGCCAGTGAGCAGTACTTC. Its protein product is CASSSASEQYF.

The chain is built from TRBV3-1 and TRBJ1-1; D is unresolved. Germline-derived CDR1 and CDR2 are LGHDT and YNNKEL (reference sequence). The CDR3 is 16 amino acids. The ends were cut back, 5 bases at V and 4 bases at J, with 20 bases in the middle. The CDR3 region is CASSSLDRGPSTEAFF. The CDR3 nucleotides are TGTGCCAGCAGCTCCCTGGACCGCGGGCCGAGCACTGAAGCTTTCTTT.

This chain links TRBV19 with TRBJ1-6; tentative D call: TRBD1 (6 bases). Germline V lookup: CDR1 LNHDA, CDR2 SQIVND (reference sequence). The CDR3 consists of 15 residues. Trimming took off 3 bases at V and 8 bases at J, with 14 bases between the two ends. CDR3 in amino acids: CASSMGAGVDSPLHF. CDR3 coding DNA: TGTGCCAGTAGTATGGGCGCAGGGGTAGATTCACCCCTCCACTTT.

This clonotype was seen a handful of times. The chain joins TRBV2 to TRBJ2-1; 9 bases agree with TRBD1. With V trimmed by 7 bases and J by 10 bases, 8 bases remained unmatched. The CDR3 length is 13 residues. Germline V gene sequence: CDR1 SNHLY, CDR2 FYNNEI. The CDR3 bases are TGTGCCAGCAAGACAGGGGGGAAGGAAGAGCAGTTCTTC. The encoded protein is CASKTGGKEEQFF.

At least ten counts were recorded for this clonotype. The chain combines TRBV5-6 with TRBJ2-1; D is undetermined. This CDR3 has 15 amino acids. V lost 0 bases and J 8 bases, leaving 15 bases between the germline ends. Germline V lookup: CDR1 SGHDT, CDR2 YYEEEE. The CDR3 loop reads CASSLGLVQVHEQFF. The CDR3 DNA follows: TGTGCCAGCAGCTTGGGTCTAGTGCAGGTCCATGAGCAGTTCTTC.

V usage is TRBV7-9 and J usage is TRBJ1-1; TRBD1 matches at 8 bases. Germline lookup yields CDR1 SEHNR and CDR2 FQNEAQ (reference sequence). The J segment lost 8 bases and the V segment lost 4 bases, leaving 6 bases of the junction unmatched. CDR3 size: 13 residues. The CDR3 DNA is TGTGCCAGCAGCTACGGACAGGGAAGGGAAGCTTTCTTT. Translating gives CASSYGQGREAFF.

The chain joins TRBV12-3 or TRBV12-4 to TRBJ2-1, with D hard to call. CDR3 length: 10 amino acids. V lost 9 bases and J 9 bases, leaving 9 bases between the germline ends. This CDR3 is CARSRPEQFF. CDR3 coding DNA: TGTGCCAGATCCCGTCCTGAGCAGTTCTTC.

The rearrangement uses TRBV20-1 and TRBJ2-1; the match to TRBD2 covers 7 bases. J was trimmed by 9 bases and V by 5 bases; bases with no gene match: 4. The CDR3 totals 11 residues. The germline CDR1 and CDR2 sequences are DFQATT and SNEGSKA (reference sequence). CDR3 sequence reads: CSAGTSVEQFF. CDR3 in DNA: TGCAGTGCTGGTACTAGCGTTGAGCAGTTCTTC.

J is TRBJ2-2 and V is TRBV20-1; D call uncertain. This CDR3 comprises 17 residues. The germline CDR1 and CDR2 sequences are DFQATT and SNEGSKA (reference sequence). Trimming left V 0 bases short and J 2 bases short, with 16 bases between. The CDR3 DNA reads TGCAGTGCTAGAGATATTTCAAGGCAGCTTAACACCGGGGAGCTGTTTTTT. This sequence encodes CSARDISRQLNTGELFF.

The gene calls are TRBV7-2 and TRBJ2-2; D not certain. The CDR3 totals 15 residues. In germline, CDR1 is SGHTA, CDR2 FQGNSA. V gave up 1 base and J gave up 3 bases, with 9 bases separating them. The CDR3 here is CASSLGASYTGELFF. CDR3 nucleotide sequence: TGTGCCAGCAGCTTAGGAGCGTCTTACACCGGGGAGCTGTTTTTT.

The chain recombines TRBV4-3 with TRBJ2-1, with no clear D. Trimming stripped 0 bases from V and 6 bases from J, with 6 bases between. The CDR3 is 13 residues long. The germline gives CDR1 LGHNA, CDR2 YSLEER. CDR3 sequence: CASSQDSRNEQFF. The CDR3 bases are TGCGCCAGCAGCCAAGATTCCCGCAATGAGCAGTTCTTC.

This clonotype was detected a few times. The J gene is TRBJ2-7, the V gene TRBV20-1; TRBD1 matches 11 bases. The V and J ends lost 6 bases and 0 bases, in that order; junction bases with no gene match: 4. The CDR3 extends over 14 amino acids. From germline, CDR1 is DFQATT and CDR2 SNEGSKA (reference sequence). The CDR3 here is CSAGQGALSYEQYF. CDR3 coding DNA: TGCAGTGCCGGACAGGGGGCCCTCTCCTACGAGCAGTACTTC.

The chain couples TRBV6-1 to TRBJ2-6, with a weak D call TRBD2 (6 bases). The CDR3 contains 17 residues. V lost 4 bases and J 0 bases, leaving 13 bases between the germline ends. Germline V gene lookup returns CDR1 MNHNS and CDR2 SASEGT. The CDR3 spells CASSGGTASSGANVLTF. The CDR3 bases are TGTGCCAGCAGTGGCGGGACGGCGAGCTCTGGGGCCAACGTCCTGACTTTC.

This clonotype was seen a handful of times. This chain connects TRBV4-2 to TRBJ1-2; D gene uncertain. There are 16 residues in the CDR3. The V gene's germline CDR1 is LGHNA and CDR2 YNFKEQ. V was shortened by 0 bases and J by 7 bases, with 18 bases between the two germline ends. CDR3 DNA: TGTGCCAGCAGCCAAGATCAAGGGAGATCCAGACGTGGCTACACCTTC. Its protein product is CASSQDQGRSRRGYTF.

In this sample, this clonotype turned up a few times. In DNA form, the CDR3 reads TGCAGCGTTACCTCAGGGAGTGGCGGGGAGCTGTTTTTT. Translated: CSVTSGSGGELFF. The J gene is TRBJ2-2, the V gene TRBV29-1; D is possibly TRBD1 or TRBD2 (5 bases each). The CDR3 extends over 13 amino acids. V lost 5 bases and J lost 7, with 14 bases in between. From germline, CDR1 is SQVTM and CDR2 ANQGSEA.

The chain has TRBV5-1 and TRBJ2-1, with 8 nucleotides matching TRBD2. Germline loops: CDR1 SGHRS, CDR2 YFSETQ. The CDR3 length is 15 residues. V trimming: 2 bases; J trimming: 3 bases; junction bases outside the gene matches: 4. CDR3 DNA: TGCGCCAGCAGCTTTAGCGGGATGGACTACAATGAGCAGTTCTTC. Its translation is CASSFSGMDYNEQFF. The whole variable domain, remainder taken from reference TRBV5-1 and TRBJ2-1, is KAGVTQTPRYLIKTRGQQVTLSCSPISGHRSVSWYQQTPGQGLQFLFEYFSETQRNKGNFPGRFSGRQFSNSRSEMNVSTLELGDSALYLCASSFSGMDYNEQFFGPGTRLTVL.